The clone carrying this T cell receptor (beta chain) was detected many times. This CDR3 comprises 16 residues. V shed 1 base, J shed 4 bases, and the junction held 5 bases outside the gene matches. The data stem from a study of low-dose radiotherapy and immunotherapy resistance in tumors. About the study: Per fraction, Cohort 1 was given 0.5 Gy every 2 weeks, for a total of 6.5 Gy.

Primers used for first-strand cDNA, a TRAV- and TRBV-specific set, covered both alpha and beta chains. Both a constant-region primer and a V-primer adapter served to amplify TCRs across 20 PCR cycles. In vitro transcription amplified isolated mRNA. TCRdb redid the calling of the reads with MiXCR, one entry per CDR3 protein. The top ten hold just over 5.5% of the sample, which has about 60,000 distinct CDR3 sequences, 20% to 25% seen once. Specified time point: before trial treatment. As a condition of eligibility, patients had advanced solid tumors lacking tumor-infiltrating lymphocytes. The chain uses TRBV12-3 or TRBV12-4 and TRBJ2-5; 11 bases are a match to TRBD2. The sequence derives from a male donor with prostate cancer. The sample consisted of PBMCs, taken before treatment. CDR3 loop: CASSLVAGGPGETQYF. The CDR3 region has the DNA TGTGCCAGCAGTTTAGTAGCGGGGGGGCCCGGAGAGACCCAGTACTTC.